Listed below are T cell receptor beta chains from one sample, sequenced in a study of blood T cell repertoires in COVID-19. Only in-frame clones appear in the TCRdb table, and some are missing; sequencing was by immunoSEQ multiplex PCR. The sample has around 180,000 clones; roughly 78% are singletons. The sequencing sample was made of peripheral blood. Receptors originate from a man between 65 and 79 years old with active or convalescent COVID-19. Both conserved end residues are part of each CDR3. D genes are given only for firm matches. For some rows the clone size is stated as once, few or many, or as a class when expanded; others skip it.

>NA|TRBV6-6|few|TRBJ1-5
CASSYPRSNQPQHF
TGTGCCAGCAGTTACCCGAGGTCCAATCAGCCCCAGCATTTT
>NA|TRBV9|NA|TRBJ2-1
CASSVYFSGGYNEQFF
TGTGCCAGCAGCGTATATTTCTCGGGTGGCTACAATGAGCAGTTCTTC
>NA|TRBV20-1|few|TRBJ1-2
CSASVLGQAYGYTF
TGCAGTGCTAGTGTCTTGGGTCAGGCCTATGGCTACACCTTC
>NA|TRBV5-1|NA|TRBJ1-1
CASSFDWGQNTEAFF
TGCGCCAGCAGCTTTGATTGGGGGCAAAACACTGAAGCTTTCTTT
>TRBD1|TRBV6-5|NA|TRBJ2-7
CASRIGTDSVQYF
TGTGCCAGCAGAATAGGGACAGACTCGGTGCAGTACTTC
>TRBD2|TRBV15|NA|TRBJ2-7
CATSRGLTSGSYEQYF
TGTGCCACCAGCAGAGGCTTAACTAGCGGTTCATACGAGCAGTACTTC
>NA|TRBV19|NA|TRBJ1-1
CASSPIGSEAFF
TGTGCCAGTAGTCCCATCGGGTCTGAAGCTTTCTTT
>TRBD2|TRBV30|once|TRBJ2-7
CAWSGLAGATYEQYF
TGTGCCTGGAGCGGACTAGCGGGGGCGACCTACGAGCAGTACTTC
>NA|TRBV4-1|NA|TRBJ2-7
CASSRPGQKSYEQYF
TGCGCCAGCAGCCGTCCGGGACAAAAAAGCTACGAGCAGTACTTC
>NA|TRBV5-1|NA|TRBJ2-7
CASSNPNGSGEQYF
TGCGCCAGCAGCAACCCTAACGGGAGTGGTGAGCAGTACTTC
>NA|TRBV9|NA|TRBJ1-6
CASSQRGADSPLHF
TGTGCCAGCAGCCAAAGGGGCGCGGATTCACCCCTCCACTTT
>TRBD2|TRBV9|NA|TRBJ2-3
CASSPGIAGGDTQYF
TGTGCCAGCAGCCCCGGGATAGCGGGAGGGGATACGCAGTATTTT
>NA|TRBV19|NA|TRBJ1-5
CASPGLAGNQPQHF
TGTGCCAGTCCCGGACTCGCCGGCAATCAGCCCCAGCATTTT
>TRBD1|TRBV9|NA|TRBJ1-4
CASSLSRGTGGEKLFF
TGTGCTAGCAGCCTCTCGCGGGGGACAGGAGGCGAAAAACTGTTTTTT
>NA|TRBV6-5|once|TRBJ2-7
CASGRLGADYEQYF
TGTGCCAGCGGTAGACTAGGGGCCGACTACGAGCAGTACTTC
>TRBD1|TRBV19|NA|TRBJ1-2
CASMNAGGTGGYTF
TGTGCCAGTATGAACGCAGGGGGCACTGGTGGCTACACCTTC
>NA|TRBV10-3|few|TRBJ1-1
CAISDDRGTEAFF
TGTGCCATCAGTGATGACAGAGGCACTGAAGCTTTCTTT
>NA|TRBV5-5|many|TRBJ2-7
CASSLEEGRYEQYF
TGTGCCAGCAGCTTAGAAGAGGGTCGGTACGAGCAGTACTTC
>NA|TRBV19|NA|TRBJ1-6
CASSIDRGADNSPLHF
TGTGCCAGTAGTATAGATCGGGGGGCCGACAATTCACCCCTCCACTTT